This T cell receptor beta chain emerged from a study of blood T cell repertoires in COVID-19. Generated by immunoSEQ multiplex PCR, the TCRdb table keeps only in-frame clones and is missing some. The sample carries about 180,000 clones, approximately 81% recorded once. The TCR comes from a man aged 18 to 35 with active or convalescent COVID-19. The sample taken for sequencing was peripheral blood.

The CDR3 region has the DNA TGTGCCAGCACCCTTCGGAGGGGGCTGGGCTACACCTTC. Translated, it gives CASTLRRGLGYTF. This chain links TRBV27 with TRBJ1-2; TRBD1 matches 7 bases. The CDR3 is made up of 13 amino acids. The V segment lost 7 bases and the J segment 8 bases; nucleotides outside the gene matches: 10. Germline CDR1 reads MNHEY; CDR2 reads SMNVEV (reference sequence).